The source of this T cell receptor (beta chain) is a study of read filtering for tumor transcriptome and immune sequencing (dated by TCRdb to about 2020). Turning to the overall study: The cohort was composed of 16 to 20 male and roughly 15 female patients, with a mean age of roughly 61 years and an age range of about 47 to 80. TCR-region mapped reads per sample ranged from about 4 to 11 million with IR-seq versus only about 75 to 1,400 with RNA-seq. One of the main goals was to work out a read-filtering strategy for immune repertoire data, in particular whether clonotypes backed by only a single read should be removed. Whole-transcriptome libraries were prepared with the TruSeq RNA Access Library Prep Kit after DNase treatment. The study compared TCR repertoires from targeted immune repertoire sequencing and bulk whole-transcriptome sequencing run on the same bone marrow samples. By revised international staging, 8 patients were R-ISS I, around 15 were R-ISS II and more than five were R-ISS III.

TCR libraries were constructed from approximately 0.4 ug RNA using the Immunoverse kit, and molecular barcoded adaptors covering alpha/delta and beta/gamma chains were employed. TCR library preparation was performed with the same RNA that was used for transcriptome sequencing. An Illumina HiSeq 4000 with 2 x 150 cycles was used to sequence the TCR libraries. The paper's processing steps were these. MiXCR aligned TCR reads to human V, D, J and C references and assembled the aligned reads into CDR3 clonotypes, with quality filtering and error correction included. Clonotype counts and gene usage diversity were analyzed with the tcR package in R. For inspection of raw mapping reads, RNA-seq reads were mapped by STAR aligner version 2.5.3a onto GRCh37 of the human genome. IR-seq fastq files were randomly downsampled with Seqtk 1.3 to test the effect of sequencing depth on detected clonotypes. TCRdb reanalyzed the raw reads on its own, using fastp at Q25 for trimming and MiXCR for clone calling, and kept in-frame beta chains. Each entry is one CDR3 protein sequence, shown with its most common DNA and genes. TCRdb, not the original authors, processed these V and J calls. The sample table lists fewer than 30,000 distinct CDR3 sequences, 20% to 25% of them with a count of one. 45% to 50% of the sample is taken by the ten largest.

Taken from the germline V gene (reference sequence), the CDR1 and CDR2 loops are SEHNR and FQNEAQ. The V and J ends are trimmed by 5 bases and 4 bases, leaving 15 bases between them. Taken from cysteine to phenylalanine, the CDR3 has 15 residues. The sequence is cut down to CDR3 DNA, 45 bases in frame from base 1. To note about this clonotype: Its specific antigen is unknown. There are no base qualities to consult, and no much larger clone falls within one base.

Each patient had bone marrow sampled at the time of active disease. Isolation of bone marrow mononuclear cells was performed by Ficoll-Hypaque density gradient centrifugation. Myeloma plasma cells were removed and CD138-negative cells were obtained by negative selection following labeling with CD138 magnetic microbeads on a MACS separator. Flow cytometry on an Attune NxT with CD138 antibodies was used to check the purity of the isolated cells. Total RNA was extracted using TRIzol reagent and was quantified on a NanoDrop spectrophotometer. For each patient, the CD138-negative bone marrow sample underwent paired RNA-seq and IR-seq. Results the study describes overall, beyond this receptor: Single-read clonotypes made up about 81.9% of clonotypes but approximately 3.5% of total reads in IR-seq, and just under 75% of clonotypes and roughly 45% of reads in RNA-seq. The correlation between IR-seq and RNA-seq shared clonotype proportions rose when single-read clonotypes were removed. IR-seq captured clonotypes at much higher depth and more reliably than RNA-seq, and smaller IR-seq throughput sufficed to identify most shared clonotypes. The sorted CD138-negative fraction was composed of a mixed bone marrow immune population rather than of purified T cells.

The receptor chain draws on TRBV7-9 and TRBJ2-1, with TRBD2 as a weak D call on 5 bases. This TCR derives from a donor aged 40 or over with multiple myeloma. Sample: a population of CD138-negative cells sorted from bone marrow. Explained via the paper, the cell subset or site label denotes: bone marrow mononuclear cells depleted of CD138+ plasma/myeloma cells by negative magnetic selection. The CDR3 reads CASSPSSQFYNEQFF. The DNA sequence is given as TGTGCCAGCAGCCCTAGCTCACAGTTTTACAATGAGCAGTTCTTC.